The next 17 T cell receptor beta chains were all read from a single sample in a study of Ad26.COV2.S vaccination and SARS-CoV-2 variants (dated by TCRdb to 2020 to 2023). This specimen's time point label, interpreted: individuals recovered from natural SARS-CoV-2 infection. The method was the immunoSEQ multiplex PCR assay. TCRdb carries this immuneACCESS record with in-frame sequences only. Its versions omit some clonotypes, under half of them owing to an unresolved V gene in the studies checked, with the rest unexplained. For this sample the table gives roughly 180,000 clones, of which approximately 90% were detected only once. The top ten clonotypes cover 5.5% to 6% of the sample. The sequenced sample was peripheral blood, obtained after recovery from COVID-19. These TCRs come from a human donor who had recovered from COVID-19.

V is TRBV9 and J is TRBJ1-4; the D is unclear. Deletions cut 0 bases from V and 0 bases from J, with 9 bases between. CDR3 size: 16 residues. In germline, CDR1 is SGDLS, CDR2 YYNGEE. CDR3 sequence: CASSVGSQATNEKLFF. CDR3 coding DNA: TGTGCCAGCAGCGTAGGATCCCAGGCAACTAATGAAAAACTGTTTTTT.

The chain couples TRBV25-1 to TRBJ1-6, with TRBD1 as a possible D gene (6 bases). The CDR3 length is 15 residues. Trimming cost V 8 bases and J 4 bases, with 15 bases left between them. Per germline, CDR1 MGHDK and CDR2 SYGVNS. The CDR3 loop is CASALAGQYNSPLHF. DNA for the CDR3: TGTGCCAGCGCCCTGGCGGGACAATATAATTCACCCCTCCACTTT.

CDR3 amino acids: CASSQEGQGRYEQYF. The CDR3 bases are TGCGCCAGCAGCCAAGAGGGACAGGGGAGGTACGAGCAGTACTTC. The chain has TRBV4-1 and TRBJ2-7; TRBD1 matches at 10 bases. Germline V gene sequence: CDR1 MGHRA, CDR2 YSYEKL. CDR3 length: 15 amino acids. V was clipped by 0 bases and J by 4 bases; unmatched bases: 3.

This clone was detected only once. The chain is built from TRBV27 and TRBJ2-5, with D perhaps being TRBD1 or TRBD2 (6 bases each). V shed 8 bases and J shed 4 bases, with 20 bases lying between them. In germline, CDR1 is MNHEY, CDR2 SMNVEV (reference sequence). CDR3 size: 15 residues. The CDR3 DNA reads as TGTGCCAGCGGCTACTCCGGGGGCCCCAGAGAGACCCAGTACTTC. Translated: CASGYSGGPRETQYF.

This chain joins TRBV7-2 and TRBJ2-7, with TRBD2 matching over 7 bases. The V and J ends lost 1 base and 6 bases, in that order; junction bases with no gene match: 9. Germline CDR1 and CDR2: SGHTA and FQGNSA. CDR3 length: 15 amino acids. CDR3 loop: CASSLVGGYLGEQYF. CDR3 sequence (DNA): TGTGCCAGCAGCTTAGTGGGGGGGTACCTCGGCGAGCAGTACTTC.

This chain joins TRBV19 and TRBJ1-2, with 8 nucleotides matching TRBD1. The CDR3 has 14 amino acids. Per germline, CDR1 LNHDA and CDR2 SQIVND (reference sequence). V dropped 2 bases and J dropped 4; count of bases not matched to a gene: 3. CDR3 nucleotides: TGTGCCAGTAGTATACGGGGACAGGCCTATGGCTACACCTTC. Translation: CASSIRGQAYGYTF.

This chain joins TRBV4-1 and TRBJ2-1; tentatively, D is TRBD2 (6 bases). Trimming pared 5 bases from V and 1 base from J, leaving 18 bases between. This CDR3 is 17 amino acids long. CDR1 and CDR2 (germline): MGHRA, YSYEKL. The DNA of the CDR3 is TGCGCCAGCAGCTATAGGGACTCCCATACGTCCTACAATGAGCAGTTCTTC. Its protein product is CASSYRDSHTSYNEQFF.

The chain's CDR3 is CASSLRRELNEQFF. CDR3 DNA: TGTGCCAGCAGCTTAAGGCGGGAGTTAAATGAGCAGTTCTTC. The chain joins TRBV7-8 to TRBJ2-1, with 7 bases identical to TRBD2. With V trimmed by 2 bases and J by 7 bases, 5 bases remained unmatched. The length of the CDR3 is 14 residues. Germline V gene lookup returns CDR1 SGHVS and CDR2 FQNEAQ.

The rearrangement joins TRBV3-1 (or the pseudogene TRBV3-2) to TRBJ2-1; D perhaps matches TRBD1 (6 bases). The germline V gene encodes CDR1 LGHDT and CDR2 YNNKEL (reference sequence). This CDR3 contains 14 residues. Trimming removed 2 bases from V and 8 bases from J, with 13 bases in between. This chain's CDR3 is CASSQYNREHEQFF. CDR3 DNA sequence: TGTGCCAGCAGCCAATATAACAGGGAACATGAGCAGTTCTTC.

This chain uses TRBV12-3 or TRBV12-4 with TRBJ1-1; D call uncertain. This CDR3 contains 13 residues. V dropped 2 bases and J dropped 0 bases, with 4 bases sitting between them. The CDR3 DNA reads TGTGCCAGCAGTTTATGGATGAACACTGAAGCTTTCTTT. Amino acid sequence: CASSLWMNTEAFF.

The V gene is TRBV18, the J gene TRBJ2-1; TRBD2 aligns across 7 bases. Germline V lookup: CDR1 KGHSH, CDR2 LQKENI. V shed 3 bases, J shed 8 bases, and the junction held 1 base outside the gene matches. The CDR3 is 12 amino acids. The CDR3 loop is CASSPREYEQFF. The CDR3 DNA follows: TGTGCCAGCTCACCGCGGGAGTATGAGCAGTTCTTC.

The chain uses TRBV30 and TRBJ2-5; the match to TRBD2 covers 11 bases. The germline V gene encodes CDR1 GTSNPN and CDR2 SVGIG (reference sequence). V was pared by 2 bases and J by 6 bases, with 2 bases of the junction left unmatched. The CDR3 spans 13 residues. The CDR3 sequence: CAWSTSGGQTQYF. The CDR3, as DNA: TGTGCCTGGAGTACTAGCGGGGGACAGACCCAGTACTTC.

The rearrangement links TRBV5-4 to TRBJ2-7; D possibly uses TRBD1 or TRBD2 (6 bases each). The CDR3 is 14 amino acids. V was clipped by 4 bases and J by 5 bases, with 16 bases between them. Per germline, CDR1 SGHNT and CDR2 YYREEE (reference sequence). This chain's CDR3 is CASSGVQGGNEQYF. DNA of the CDR3: TGTGCCAGCAGCGGGGTACAGGGAGGAAACGAGCAGTACTTC. Supplemented by reference TRBV5-4 and TRBJ2-7, the full variable domain reads ETGVTQSPTHLIKTRGQQVTLRCSSQSGHNTVSWYQQALGQGPQFIFQYYREEENGRGNFPPRFSGLQFPNYSSELNVNALELDDSALYLCASSGVQGGNEQYFGPGTRLTVT.

J is TRBJ2-7 and V is TRBV13; TRBD1 is a possible D gene (5 bases). Germline loops: CDR1 PRHDT, CDR2 FYEKMQ (reference sequence). The germline V and J ends were trimmed by 5 bases and 2 bases, with 10 bases remaining between them. CDR3 length: 13 residues. The CDR3 sequence: CASSPDSAYEQYF. The CDR3 DNA reads TGTGCCAGCAGCCCTGACAGTGCCTACGAGCAGTACTTC. Filled out from reference TRBV13 and TRBJ2-7, the complete variable domain reads AAGVIQSPRHLIKEKRETATLKCYPIPRHDTVYWYQQGPGQDPQFLISFYEKMQSDKGSIPDRFSAQQFSDYHSELNMSSLELGDSALYFCASSPDSAYEQYFGPGTRLTVT.

The chain carries TRBV7-8 and TRBJ2-1; 14 positions match TRBD2. Germline values: CDR1 SGHVS, CDR2 FQNEAQ. This CDR3 region has 17 residues. Trimming cost V 5 bases and J 0 bases; bases outside gene matches: 3. This chain's CDR3 is CASSRGLAGGSYNEQFF. CDR3 DNA: TGTGCCAGCAGCCGAGGACTAGCGGGGGGCTCCTACAATGAGCAGTTCTTC.

The chain employs TRBV19 and TRBJ1-1; D perhaps matches TRBD1 (5 bases). From germline, CDR1 is LNHDA and CDR2 SQIVND (reference sequence). The CDR3 totals 14 residues. V dropped 5 bases and J dropped 1 base, with 11 bases sitting between them. The DNA of the CDR3 is TGTGCCAGTAGTTTTGGGACCGCGAACACTGAAGCTTTCTTT. Translating gives CASSFGTANTEAFF.

The rearrangement uses TRBV15 and TRBJ2-3; 15 positions agree with TRBD2. Unmatched junction bases numbered 6, after V lost 4 bases and J lost 7 bases. The CDR3 runs 16 residues. Germline V gene sequence: CDR1 LNHNV, CDR2 YYDKDF (reference sequence). The CDR3 spells CATSTIGLAGGNTQYF. The CDR3 bases are TGTGCCACCAGCACGATCGGACTAGCGGGGGGGAATACGCAGTATTTT.